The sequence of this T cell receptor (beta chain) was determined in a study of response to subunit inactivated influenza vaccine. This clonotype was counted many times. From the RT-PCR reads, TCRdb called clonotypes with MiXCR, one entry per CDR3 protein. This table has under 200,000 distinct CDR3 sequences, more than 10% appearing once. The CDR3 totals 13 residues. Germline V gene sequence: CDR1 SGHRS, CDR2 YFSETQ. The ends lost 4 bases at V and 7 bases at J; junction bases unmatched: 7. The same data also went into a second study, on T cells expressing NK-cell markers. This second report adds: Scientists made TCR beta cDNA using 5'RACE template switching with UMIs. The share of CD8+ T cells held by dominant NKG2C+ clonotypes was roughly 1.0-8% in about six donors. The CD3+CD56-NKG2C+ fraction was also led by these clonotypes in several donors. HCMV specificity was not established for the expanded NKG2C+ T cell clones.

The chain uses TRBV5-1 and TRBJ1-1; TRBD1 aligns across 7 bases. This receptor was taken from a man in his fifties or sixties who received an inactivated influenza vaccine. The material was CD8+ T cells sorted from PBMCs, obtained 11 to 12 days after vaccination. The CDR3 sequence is CASSATGAIEAFF. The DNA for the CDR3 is TGCGCCAGCAGCGCCACAGGGGCGATTGAAGCTTTCTTT.